This TCR beta chain was documented in a study of CD8 T cells in ankylosing spondylitis. Study findings and constraints: Roughly eight highly homologous variants made up a TCR beta motif that seemed to typify ankylosing spondylitis blood. Disease-linked clones reportedly showed significant enrichment in matched ankylosing spondylitis synovial fluid.

Libraries for TCR beta were made by quantitative 5'-RACE with molecular barcodes. MiXCR, applied by TCRdb to the 5' RACE reads, yields one record per CDR3 protein. The sample consists of fewer than 550,000 distinct CDR3 sequences, approximately 5.3% of them appearing once. This clonotype was detected many times. As yet, its antigen is unknown. Looked up from germline, CDR1 is SGHTA and CDR2 is FQGNSA. The CDR3 sequence is 16 residues long. V shed 2 bases and J 4 bases; nucleotides not matched to a gene: 7. Source material: blood, either unsorted or a sorted T cell fraction (not recorded which). The V gene is TRBV7-2, the J gene TRBJ2-7; 11 bases fit TRBD2. The receptor was isolated from a male donor with ankylosing spondylitis. CDR3 sequence: CASSLRVAGGWYEQYF. For the CDR3, the DNA is TGTGCCAGCAGCTTACGGGTAGCGGGGGGGTGGTACGAGCAGTACTTC.